Shown below are 16 T cell receptor beta chains from a single sample sequenced in a study of blood T cell repertoires in COVID-19. Sequencing was performed with immunoSEQ multiplex PCR; in TCRdb, only in-frame clones are kept and a portion is missing. The sample consists of 300,000 to 400,000 clones, around four fifths of them appearing once. Sequenced material: peripheral blood. The receptors were sampled from a man aged 30-40 years with active or convalescent COVID-19.

This clone has a handful of counts. The same CDR3 also results from other DNA sequences found in this sample. Written as DNA, the CDR3 is TGTGCCAGCAGGCTAGCGGGGGGGCAAGAGACCCAGTACTTC. Amino acids: CASRLAGGQETQYF. V usage is TRBV7-9 and J usage is TRBJ2-5, with 12 bases identical to TRBD2. Trimming removed 6 bases from V and 2 bases from J; junction bases left unmatched: 1. Germline V lookup: CDR1 SEHNR, CDR2 FQNEAQ (reference sequence). The CDR3 consists of 14 residues.

The rearrangement uses TRBV6-5 and TRBJ2-1; tentatively, D is TRBD1 (6 bases). CDR1 and CDR2 (germline): MNHEY, SVGAGI. This CDR3 spans 15 amino acids. V shed 7 bases and J shed 4 bases, with 17 bases lying between them. CDR3 amino acids: CASNNRDTRYNEQFF. CDR3 sequence (DNA): TGTGCCAGCAATAACCGGGACACCCGGTACAATGAGCAGTTCTTC.

This clone was counted a single time. The rearrangement uses TRBV7-2 and TRBJ2-1; 13 bases map to TRBD2. Germline-derived CDR1 and CDR2 are SGHTA and FQGNSA. The CDR3 is 17 amino acids. J was trimmed by 5 bases and V by 7 bases; bases with no gene match: 11. CDR3 coding DNA: TGTGCCAGCACCGTGACTAGCGGGAGGTTATTCGACAATGAGCAGTTCTTC. Translating gives CASTVTSGRLFDNEQFF.

This chain's CDR3 is CASSYGGGAVGEQFF. CDR3 nucleotides: TGTGCCAGCAGTTACGGCGGGGGGGCGGTAGGTGAGCAGTTCTTC. The chain joins TRBV6-2 or TRBV6-3 to TRBJ2-1; TRBD2 agrees at 9 bases. CDR1 is MNHEY and CDR2 is SVGEGT in the germline V gene. Trimming took 2 bases from V and 9 from J; bases not matched to a gene: 8. The CDR3 runs 15 residues.

The V and J genes are TRBV30 and TRBJ1-2, with 10 bases matching TRBD1. The V and J ends lost 3 bases and 3 bases, in that order; junction bases with no gene match: 1. CDR3 length: 13 residues. From germline, CDR1 is GTSNPN and CDR2 SVGIG (reference sequence). This chain's CDR3 is CAWRGQGDYGYTF. The CDR3, as DNA: TGTGCCTGGAGAGGACAGGGGGACTATGGCTACACCTTC.

The chain is built from TRBV11-3 and TRBJ2-3; 9 positions match TRBD1. V shed 5 bases, J shed 3 bases, and the junction held 9 bases outside the gene matches. The germline V gene encodes CDR1 SGHNT and CDR2 YENEEA. This CDR3 is built from 16 residues. CDR3 protein: CASSQITGTGTDTQYF. The CDR3 DNA follows: TGTGCCAGCAGCCAGATAACCGGGACAGGGACAGATACGCAGTATTTT.

The genes are TRBV6-5 and TRBJ2-1, with 8 positions matching TRBD2. This CDR3 comprises 14 residues. Germline lookup yields CDR1 MNHEY and CDR2 SVGAGI. The ends lost 6 bases at V and 7 bases at J; junction bases unmatched: 8. CDR3 nucleotides: TGTGCCAGCAGCTCGGGACTAGGGAGGAATGAGCAGTTCTTC. This sequence encodes CASSSGLGRNEQFF.

The rearrangement links TRBV19 to TRBJ1-3, with D possibly being TRBD1 (5 bases). This CDR3 comprises 16 residues. Looked up from germline, CDR1 is LNHDA and CDR2 is SQIVND (reference sequence). V lost 3 bases to trimming and J lost 1 base, with 13 bases between them. Written as DNA, the CDR3 is TGTGCCAGTAGTATGGGGACTGGTGTATCTGGAAACACCATATATTTT. It specifies CASSMGTGVSGNTIYF.

This chain uses TRBV7-2 with TRBJ2-7, with D unresolved. Germline V lookup: CDR1 SGHTA, CDR2 FQGNSA. CDR3 size: 12 residues. V lost 2 bases and J lost 3, with 5 bases in between. The CDR3 is CASSLSVYEQYF. DNA for the CDR3: TGTGCCAGCAGCTTATCAGTCTACGAGCAGTACTTC.

The chain recombines TRBV24-1 with TRBJ1-2; TRBD1 might be the D (5 bases). Germline lookup yields CDR1 KGHDR and CDR2 SFDVKD. Between the trimmed V and J ends, which lost 7 bases and 10 bases, there was a span of 15 bases. CDR3 length: 12 residues. CDR3 loop: CATRDAGYDYTF. CDR3 nucleotides: TGTGCCACCAGGGATGCAGGGTACGACTACACCTTC.

The chain joins TRBV4-2 to TRBJ1-1; tentatively, D is TRBD1 (6 bases). Trimming removed 1 base from V and 0 bases from J, with 15 bases in between. Germline assignment: CDR1 LGHNA and CDR2 YNFKEQ. CDR3 length: 17 amino acids. The CDR3 region is CASSQATRDTVNTEAFF. The CDR3 nucleotides are TGTGCCAGCAGCCAAGCGACTCGGGACACGGTGAACACTGAAGCTTTCTTT.

With regard to this clone: Other DNA sequences within the sample encode an identical CDR3. This chain joins TRBV7-2 and TRBJ2-7; 9 nucleotides align to TRBD2. The V gene's germline CDR1 is SGHTA and CDR2 FQGNSA. This CDR3 is 15 amino acids long. J lost 2 bases, V lost 0 bases, and 2 bases had no gene match. CDR3 sequence: CASSLALAGTYEQYF. CDR3 in DNA: TGTGCCAGCAGCTTAGCCCTAGCGGGGACCTACGAGCAGTACTTC.

The chain is built from TRBV10-1 and TRBJ2-5; TRBD1 aligns across 9 bases. CDR3 length: 14 residues. Germline V lookup: CDR1 WNHNN, CDR2 SYGVQD (reference sequence). V dropped 4 bases and J dropped 7; count of bases not matched to a gene: 7. The CDR3 here is CASSVTGGLGTQYF. CDR3 nucleotides: TGCGCCAGCAGTGTAACAGGGGGCCTGGGGACCCAGTACTTC.

The table lists this clone with many counts. The V and J genes are TRBV7-6 and TRBJ2-7, with D possibly being TRBD2 (5 bases). The CDR3 consists of 14 residues. Germline CDR1 SGHVS, CDR2 FNYEAQ. Trimming left V 5 bases short and J 1 base short, with 12 bases between. The CDR3 DNA is TGTGCCAGCAGCGTACGGACTGATTCCTACGAGCAGTACTTC. Translated, it gives CASSVRTDSYEQYF.

The rearrangement uses TRBV6-5 and TRBJ2-1, with TRBD2 identical over 7 bases. The V gene's germline CDR1 is MNHEY and CDR2 SVGAGI. This CDR3 comprises 13 residues. V shed 8 bases and J 3 bases; nucleotides not matched to a gene: 4. The CDR3 loop is CASSQRDYNEQFF. The CDR3 region has the DNA TGTGCCAGCTCCCAGCGGGACTACAATGAGCAGTTCTTC.

The chain uses TRBV5-1 and TRBJ2-1; 8 nucleotides line up with TRBD1. CDR3 length: 15 amino acids. Unmatched junction bases numbered 5, after V lost 4 bases and J lost 2 bases. Germline CDR1 and CDR2: SGHRS and YFSETQ. The CDR3 loop is CASSPTGGPYNEQFF. CDR3 in DNA: TGCGCCAGCAGCCCAACAGGGGGTCCCTACAATGAGCAGTTCTTC.